The next 15 T cell receptor beta chains were all read from a single sample in a study of blood T cell repertoires in COVID-19 (TCRdb year 2020). Library preparation employed the immunoSEQ multiplex PCR assay. Imported from immuneACCESS, the table was reduced by TCRdb to in-frame sequences with V and J called. These copies leave out some clones; in studies compared against another copy, an unresolved V gene accounts for under half, and the cause of the remainder is not known. For this sample there are approximately 73,000 clones; around nine tenths appear just once. The ten largest make up 1.5% to 2.5% of the sample. The sample comprised peripheral blood. The source is a woman aged 55-69 years with acute or convalescent COVID-19.

This clone was seen only a few times. The J gene is TRBJ2-7, the V gene TRBV30; 7 bases are shared with TRBD1. The CDR3 runs 13 residues. Germline values: CDR1 GTSNPN, CDR2 SVGIG (reference sequence). V lost 3 bases, J lost 3 bases, and 5 bases stayed unmatched. The CDR3 protein is CAWRQGVVYEQYF. The CDR3 DNA is TGTGCCTGGAGGCAGGGGGTAGTCTACGAGCAGTACTTC.

This rearrangement joins TRBV19 to TRBJ2-1, with 10 bases that match TRBD2. This CDR3 has 15 amino acids. The germline V gene has CDR1 LNHDA and CDR2 SQIVND (reference sequence). J was trimmed by 4 bases and V by 3 bases; bases with no gene match: 3. CDR3 coding DNA: TGTGCCAGTAGTATTAGGACTAGCGGTTACAATGAGCAGTTCTTC. Its translation: CASSIRTSGYNEQFF.

This clone appeared a single time. V is TRBV28 and J is TRBJ1-6; D remains unclear. Trimming shortened V by 1 base and J by 5 bases, and 9 bases separated the two germline ends. The CDR3 is made up of 15 amino acids. Looked up from germline, CDR1 is MDHEN and CDR2 is SYDVKM. The CDR3 sequence is CASSLSLRNNSPLHF. The CDR3 DNA reads TGTGCCAGCAGTTTATCTCTCAGAAATAATTCACCCCTCCACTTT.

This clone was recorded only once. This chain uses TRBV20-1 with TRBJ1-4; unclear D gene. CDR1 and CDR2 (germline): DFQATT, SNEGSKA (reference sequence). The CDR3 runs 11 residues. The V end was cut by 3 bases, the J end by 8 bases, with 7 bases between. CDR3 nucleotides: TGCAGTGCTAGGGTCAGGGAAAAACTGTTTTTT. This translates into CSARVREKLFF.

The chain couples TRBV7-2 to TRBJ1-2; D gene uncertain. CDR3 length: 14 amino acids. Looked up from germline, CDR1 is SGHTA and CDR2 is FQGNSA. Trimming stripped 5 bases from V and 4 bases from J, with 14 bases between. The CDR3 sequence: CASSPSWESYGYTF. In DNA, the CDR3 is TGTGCCAGCAGCCCCTCATGGGAGAGCTATGGCTACACCTTC. Filled out from reference TRBV7-2 and TRBJ1-2, the complete variable domain reads GAGVSQSPSNKVTEKGKDVELRCDPISGHTALYWYRQSLGQGLEFLIYFQGNSAPDKSGLPSDRFSAERTGGSVSTLTIQRTQQEDSAVYLCASSPSWESYGYTFGSGTRLTVV.

This chain connects TRBV29-1 to TRBJ2-5; possibly TRBD2 for D (6 bases). The CDR3 contains 14 residues. V lost 5 bases and J 5 bases, leaving 18 bases between the germline ends. Germline V gene data show CDR1 as SQVTM and CDR2 as ANQGSEA. Here the CDR3 DNA reads TGCAGCGTTTTAGGCGCCTTGGCGGGGGAGACCCAGTACTTC. Translated, it gives CSVLGALAGETQYF.

The chain links TRBV18 to TRBJ2-1, with a possible D match to TRBD1 (5 bases). The germline V gene has CDR1 KGHSH and CDR2 LQKENI. V shed 4 bases and J shed 7 bases, with 11 bases lying between them. The CDR3 has 13 residues. The CDR3: CASSQGPINEQFF. CDR3 nucleotides: TGTGCCAGCTCACAGGGGCCCATTAATGAGCAGTTCTTC.

V gene TRBV2 combines with J gene TRBJ2-2; D is perhaps TRBD1 (6 bases). V was pared by 5 bases and J by 1 base, with 8 bases between. This CDR3 spans 14 amino acids. CDR1 and CDR2 from the germline V gene are SNHLY and FYNNEI. CDR3 nucleotide sequence: TGTGCCAGCAGTCTGACAGGGAACACCGGGGAGCTGTTTTTT. It is translated as CASSLTGNTGELFF.

The V and J genes are TRBV5-1 and TRBJ2-2, with TRBD2 matching 13 bases. Looked up from germline, CDR1 is SGHRS and CDR2 is YFSETQ. The CDR3 covers 16 residues. V gave up 4 bases and J gave up 2 bases; unmatched junction bases: 2. This chain's CDR3 is CASSAGLAGNTGELFF. DNA of the CDR3: TGCGCCAGCAGCGCGGGACTAGCGGGAAACACCGGGGAGCTGTTTTTT.

The rearrangement links TRBV5-6 to TRBJ1-2; D gene ambiguous. This CDR3 contains 15 residues. Trimming removed 0 bases from V and 4 bases from J, with 13 bases in between. Germline V gene lookup returns CDR1 SGHDT and CDR2 YYEEEE. The CDR3 DNA follows: TGTGCCAGCAGCTTGGAGGGAGACCAAATCTATGGCTACACCTTC. It encodes CASSLEGDQIYGYTF.

V is TRBV9 and J is TRBJ1-2; D remains ambiguous. The CDR3 contains 18 residues. Deletions cut 0 bases from V and 0 bases from J, with 18 bases between. CDR1 is SGDLS and CDR2 is YYNGEE in the germline V gene. This CDR3 reads CASSVAPIQMTSNYGYTF. The DNA for the CDR3 is TGTGCCAGCAGCGTAGCTCCTATCCAGATGACTTCTAACTATGGCTACACCTTC.

The chain couples TRBV3-1 (or the pseudogene TRBV3-2) to TRBJ2-7; TRBD2 aligns across 7 bases. This CDR3 contains 14 residues. V shed 3 bases and J 3 bases; nucleotides not matched to a gene: 5. Germline lookup yields CDR1 LGHDT and CDR2 YNNKEL (reference sequence). The DNA for the CDR3 is TGTGCCAGCAGCCAGGATGGGGGGGACTACGAGCAGTACTTC. It yields the protein CASSQDGGDYEQYF.

The V gene is TRBV5-1, the J gene TRBJ1-4; TRBD1 matches 10 bases. The CDR3 loop spans 15 amino acids. The V gene end was trimmed by 0 bases and the J gene end by 8 bases; junction bases not matched to a gene: 4. CDR1 and CDR2 (germline): SGHRS, YFSETQ. The CDR3 DNA sequence: TGCGCCAGCAGCTTGGTATGGGACAGGGGAGAAAAACTGTTTTTT. Translating gives CASSLVWDRGEKLFF.

This chain links TRBV28 with TRBJ1-4; TRBD1 matches 7 bases. From germline, CDR1 is MDHEN and CDR2 SYDVKM. This CDR3 spans 14 amino acids. J was trimmed by 5 bases and V by 1 base; bases with no gene match: 1. This CDR3 reads CASSLSQGNEKLFF. In nucleotides, the CDR3 is TGTGCCAGCAGTTTATCACAGGGGAATGAAAAACTGTTTTTT.

The chain uses TRBV11-3 and TRBJ2-2, with 8 positions matching TRBD2. The CDR3 is made up of 16 amino acids. J lost 5 bases, V lost 5 bases, and 10 bases had no gene match. Germline CDR1 reads SGHNT; CDR2 reads YENEEA. The CDR3 is CASSIKAGAVTGELFF. In DNA form, the CDR3 reads TGTGCCAGCAGCATCAAAGCGGGGGCCGTTACCGGGGAGCTGTTTTTT.